This T cell receptor (beta chain) stems from a study of persistence of HIV-infected CD4 T cells. Concerning this clone: The target antigen is unknown.

The immunoSEQ assay was version 4, run in survey mode. The table came from immunoSEQ multiplex PCR; TCRdb's copy has only in-frame clones and leaves some out. The data contain over 25,000 clones, 82% of them singletons. The stimulus was lysate of CMV-infected fibroblasts, 9 to 10 ug/mL. Memory cells lacking CD40L and CD69 with high CD45RO were sorted. Trimming shortened V by 3 bases and J by 11 bases, and 13 bases separated the two germline ends. The CDR3 runs 12 residues. In germline, CDR1 is SEHNR, CDR2 FQNEAQ (reference sequence). This TCR came from an adult man with HIV who was CMV-seropositive. The rearrangement joins TRBV7-9 to TRBJ1-1; D is unresolved. Sample: CD4+ T cells sorted from PBMCs after approximately 20-hour stimulation, taken from a patient who received antiretroviral therapy. This CDR3 is CASSFTLGLAFF. CDR3 DNA: TGTGCCAGCAGCTTTACCCTAGGACTCGCTTTCTTT.